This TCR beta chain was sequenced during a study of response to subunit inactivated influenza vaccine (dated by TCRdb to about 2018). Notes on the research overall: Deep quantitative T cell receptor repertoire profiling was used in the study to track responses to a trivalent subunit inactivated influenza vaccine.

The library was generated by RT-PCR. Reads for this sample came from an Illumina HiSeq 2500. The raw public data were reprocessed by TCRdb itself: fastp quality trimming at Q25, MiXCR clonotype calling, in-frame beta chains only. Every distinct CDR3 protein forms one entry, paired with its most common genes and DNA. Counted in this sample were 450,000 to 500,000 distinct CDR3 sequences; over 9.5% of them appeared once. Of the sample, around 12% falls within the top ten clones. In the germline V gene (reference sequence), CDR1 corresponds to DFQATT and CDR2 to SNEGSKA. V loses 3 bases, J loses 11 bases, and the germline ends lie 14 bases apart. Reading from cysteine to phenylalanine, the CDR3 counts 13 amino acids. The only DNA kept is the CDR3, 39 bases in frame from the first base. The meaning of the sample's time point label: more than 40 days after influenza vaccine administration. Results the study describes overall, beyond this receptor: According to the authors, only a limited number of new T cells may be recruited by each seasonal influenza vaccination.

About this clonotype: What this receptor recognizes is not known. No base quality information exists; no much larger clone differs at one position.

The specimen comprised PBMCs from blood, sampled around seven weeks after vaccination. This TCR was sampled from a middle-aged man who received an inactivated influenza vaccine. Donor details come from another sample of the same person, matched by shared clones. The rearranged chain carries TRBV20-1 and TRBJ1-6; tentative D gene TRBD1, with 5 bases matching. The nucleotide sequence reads TGCAGTGCTAGCAGGATCGGACAAGCACCCCTCCACTTT. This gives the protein CSASRIGQAPLHF.